This T cell receptor (beta chain) came from a study of blood T cell repertoires in COVID-19. Per the study methods: Estimation of nucleated cell counts relied on the amplification of reference gene primers. TCRdb's copy holds only in-frame clones and misses some; the assay was immunoSEQ multiplex PCR. V and J calls and clone size are those listed in that table; D and trimming were worked out from the DNA. Altogether about 140,000 clones are present, around 88% being singletons, with the ten largest covering 1.5% to 1.9%. This clone was found once. Germline lookup yields CDR1 LNHDA and CDR2 SQIVND (reference sequence). The CDR3 spans 14 residues. The ends lost 5 bases at V and 3 bases at J; junction bases unmatched: 4.

The receptor was derived from a woman aged 60-75 years with acute or convalescent COVID-19. This chain joins TRBV19 and TRBJ1-3, with 7 bases aligning to TRBD1. The material sequenced was peripheral blood. The CDR3 sequence: CASSVQGYGNTIYF. The CDR3 region has the DNA TGTGCCAGTAGTGTACAGGGGTATGGAAACACCATATATTTT.